This T cell receptor beta chain was recorded in a study of graft-versus-host responses after intestinal transplantation. In the study overall: The recipients all started with anti-thymocyte globulin induction and then took tacrolimus and steroids for 3 to 4 years.

Study-level points and caveats: Recipient marrow harbored GvH clones, some of which surfaced first in ileum or blood. There was an association between peak levels of circulating GvH clones and early post-transplant HvG declines.

Method: immunoSEQ multiplex PCR; TCRdb's copy keeps in-frame clones and lacks some. Here the sample spans about 90,000 clones, about 87% being singletons. The CDR3 loop spans 17 amino acids. Trimming removed 5 bases at V and 0 bases at J, with 17 bases between. Looked up from germline, CDR1 is SGHTA and CDR2 is FQGNSA. Comment on this clone: The antigen remains undetermined.

The sequence came from a human donor who was the organ donor for an intestinal transplant. Source: unstimulated CD4+ T cells sorted from spleen or lymph node cells, taken before transplant. The chain has TRBV7-2 and TRBJ2-1; D is unresolved. The CDR3 region is CASSPSPDMSSYNEQFF. As DNA, the CDR3 is TGTGCCAGCAGCCCCTCCCCTGACATGAGCTCCTACAATGAGCAGTTCTTC.